The 18 T cell receptor beta chains given below trace back to one sample, sequenced in a study of T-cell memory formation after mild COVID-19. TCRdb reprocessed the 5' RACE reads with MiXCR, giving one entry per CDR3 protein. The data hold some 330,000 distinct CDR3 sequences, with roughly 21% observed a single time. The sample consisted of PBMCs or a T cell subset sorted from them (not recorded which). These receptors were taken from an adult woman who had mild COVID-19 (a few samples of this study predate the infection). Cell type and time point are not known.

The chain employs TRBV12-3 or TRBV12-4 and TRBJ2-1; D unresolved. Trimming left V 3 bases short and J 8 bases short, with 17 bases between. The CDR3 totals 15 residues. CDR3 bases: TGTGCCAGCAGTTTGTTGGGTAGCAGTAGGGATGAGCAGTTCTTC. This codes for CASSLLGSSRDEQFF.

The V and J genes are TRBV5-1 and TRBJ2-3; weak D call: TRBD2 (5 bases). This CDR3 is built from 15 residues. V was clipped by 4 bases and J by 1 base, with 13 bases between them. Germline loops: CDR1 SGHRS, CDR2 YFSETQ. Written as DNA, the CDR3 is TGCGCCAGCAGCGCCCCCTGGGGAGGCACAGATACGCAGTATTTT. Its translation: CASSAPWGGTDTQYF.

The chain uses TRBV18 and TRBJ2-5; 10 positions match TRBD2. Germline V gives CDR1 KGHSH, CDR2 LQKENI. V trimming: 3 bases; J trimming: 6 bases; junction bases outside the gene matches: 13. This CDR3 is built from 17 residues. The CDR3 region has the DNA TGTGCCAGCTCACCCGGTCTAGCGGGAGCCTTAGGGAAGACCCAGTACTTC. This codes for CASSPGLAGALGKTQYF.

The chain combines TRBV4-1 with TRBJ2-2; D not certain. The germline CDR1 and CDR2 sequences are MGHRA and YSYEKL. The CDR3 runs to 18 residues. V was clipped by 3 bases and J by 0 bases, with 17 bases between them. The CDR3 protein is CASSQGWLVQSNTGELFF. The CDR3 DNA follows: TGCGCCAGCAGCCAGGGATGGCTCGTACAGTCGAACACCGGGGAGCTGTTTTTT.

The chain is built from TRBV15 and TRBJ2-5; 13 bases match TRBD2. The CDR3 runs to 16 residues. Germline V gene data show CDR1 as LNHNV and CDR2 as YYDKDF (reference sequence). The J segment lost 5 bases and the V segment lost 1 base, leaving 4 bases of the junction unmatched. The CDR3 sequence: CATSRGGLAGLETQYF. CDR3 bases: TGTGCCACCAGCAGAGGGGGACTAGCGGGGCTGGAGACCCAGTACTTC.

The J gene is TRBJ2-1, the V gene TRBV9; possible D gene TRBD2, 7 bases. The V and J ends lost 3 bases and 6 bases respectively, with 19 bases between them. The CDR3 is made up of 16 amino acids. Germline V lookup: CDR1 SGDLS, CDR2 YYNGEE. The CDR3 sequence is CASSGRRGRAANEQFF. In nucleotides, the CDR3 is TGTGCCAGCAGCGGTAGAAGGGGGAGGGCCGCCAATGAGCAGTTCTTC.

This clonotype was seen a few times. This chain uses TRBV20-1 with TRBJ1-2; D gene uncertain. This CDR3 has 12 amino acids. Deletions cut 1 base from V and 8 bases from J, with 11 bases between. Germline CDR1 and CDR2: DFQATT and SNEGSKA (reference sequence). In DNA form, the CDR3 reads TGCAGTGCTAGAGGACCTGATGGGGGCTACACCTTC. It specifies CSARGPDGGYTF.

The genes are TRBV29-1 and TRBJ2-3; D might be TRBD1 (6 bases). In germline, CDR1 is SQVTM, CDR2 ANQGSEA. This CDR3 has 13 residues. Trimming removed 3 bases from V and 4 bases from J, with 11 bases in between. CDR3: CSVEGDTSDTQYF. The CDR3 DNA sequence: TGCAGCGTTGAGGGGGACACATCAGATACGCAGTATTTT.

This clonotype was counted many times. The germline gene is not matched at one end of the junction; a read error may be the cause. The CDR3 DNA sequence: TGCGCCAGCAGCTTGGACTCCCCCCCTTCAGGCAGATCGATGGACTTC. The encoded protein is CASSLDSPPSGRSMDF. The chain has TRBV5-1 and TRBJ2-7; D unclear. The CDR3 length is 16 residues. Germline V lookup: CDR1 SGHRS, CDR2 YFSETQ. The full variable domain, completed using reference TRBV5-1 and TRBJ2-7, is KAGVTQTPRYLIKTRGQQVTLSCSPISGHRSVSWYQQTPGQGLQFLFEYFSETQRNKGNFPGRFSGRQFSNSRSEMNVSTLELGDSALYLCASSLDSPPSGRSMDFGPGTRLTVT.

The rearrangement uses TRBV3-1 and TRBJ2-1; 10 positions agree with TRBD2. Trimming took 3 bases from V and 6 from J; bases not matched to a gene: 14. Germline V gives CDR1 LGHDT, CDR2 YNNKEL (reference sequence). The CDR3 extends over 18 amino acids. CDR3 coding DNA: TGTGCCAGCAGCCATGCCACCCAACTAGCGGGAATTGGCAATGAGCAGTTCTTC. Its protein product is CASSHATQLAGIGNEQFF.

V and J are TRBV3-1 and TRBJ1-5; 7 nucleotides match TRBD1. Germline V gene data show CDR1 as LGHDT and CDR2 as YNNKEL (reference sequence). Trimming cost V 1 base and J 7 bases; bases outside gene matches: 4. The CDR3 has 14 residues. CDR3 sequence: CASSQVTGEQPQHF. In nucleotides, the CDR3 is TGTGCCAGCAGCCAAGTAACAGGGGAACAGCCCCAGCATTTT.

A few counts support this clonotype. The rearrangement uses TRBV7-9 and TRBJ2-7, with unresolved D. The ends were cut back, 5 bases at V and 2 bases at J, with 16 bases in the middle. The CDR3 length is 15 residues. CDR1 and CDR2 (germline): SEHNR, FQNEAQ (reference sequence). Here the CDR3 reads CASSQSSERPYEQYF. The CDR3 bases are TGTGCCAGCAGCCAGTCGAGCGAGAGGCCCTACGAGCAGTACTTC.

V is TRBV4-2 and J is TRBJ2-2, with 9 positions matching TRBD1. The CDR3 length is 15 residues. J gave up 7 bases and V 1 base, and 4 bases lay outside the gene matches. CDR1 and CDR2 (germline): LGHNA, YNFKEQ. DNA of the CDR3: TGTGCCAGCAGCCAAGGACAGGGGGACAGCGGGGAGCTGTTTTTT. Translated: CASSQGQGDSGELFF.

This clonotype was seen a few times. This rearrangement joins TRBV13 to TRBJ2-5; the D gene is possibly TRBD2 (6 bases). V shed 4 bases and J shed 3 bases, with 12 bases lying between them. This CDR3 is built from 14 residues. CDR1 is PRHDT, CDR2 FYEKMQ, per germline (reference sequence). As DNA, the CDR3 is TGTGCCAGCAGCTCTTGGGACTCCGAAGAGACCCAGTACTTC. Its translation: CASSSWDSEETQYF.

This clonotype was seen only a few times. V is TRBV27 and J is TRBJ2-4; 9 bases are a match to TRBD2. Germline CDR1 MNHEY, CDR2 SMNVEV (reference sequence). This CDR3 comprises 14 residues. With V trimmed by 3 bases and J by 10 bases, 7 bases remained unmatched. CDR3 sequence reads: CASSLAGLAQIQYF. The CDR3, as DNA: TGTGCCAGCAGTTTGGCGGGACTAGCCCAAATTCAGTACTTC.

In this sample, this clonotype turned up a few times. The chain uses TRBV11-2 and TRBJ1-6; no clear D gene. The CDR3 has 14 residues. Germline CDR1 and CDR2: SGHAT and FQNNGV. The V end lost 4 bases, the J end lost 0 bases, and 4 bases lay between the germline ends. For the CDR3, the DNA is TGTGCCAGCAGCTCCCACTCCTATAATTCACCCCTCCACTTT. This codes for CASSSHSYNSPLHF. Supplemented by reference TRBV11-2 and TRBJ1-6, the full variable domain reads EAGVAQSPRYKIIEKRQSVAFWCNPISGHATLYWYQQILGQGPKLLIQFQNNGVVDDSQLPKDRFSAERLKGVDSTLKIQPAKLEDSAVYLCASSSHSYNSPLHFGNGTRLTVT.

In this sample, this clonotype turned up a few times. The chain uses TRBV11-2 and TRBJ1-1, with D possibly matching TRBD1 (5 bases). The CDR3 spans 14 residues. The germline V gene has CDR1 SGHAT and CDR2 FQNNGV. V lost 5 bases and J lost 0, with 10 bases in between. This chain's CDR3 is CASSQTVMNTEAFF. The CDR3 DNA reads TGTGCCAGCAGCCAGACAGTTATGAACACTGAAGCTTTCTTT.

J is TRBJ2-1 and V is TRBV7-8; D is ambiguous. CDR3 length: 14 amino acids. V was pared by 4 bases and J by 6 bases, with 13 bases between. Germline assignment: CDR1 SGHVS and CDR2 FQNEAQ. CDR3 loop: CASSSHAATNEQFF. In DNA, the CDR3 is TGTGCCAGCAGCTCCCACGCGGCCACCAATGAGCAGTTCTTC.